This TCR beta chain is from a study of blood T cell repertoires in COVID-19. Looking at the study overall: T cells, B-cell-depleted T cells, or PBMCs provided the cDNA or gDNA that served as material.

The table lists this clone with a count of one. This CDR3 has 15 residues. Germline CDR1 reads SGHTA; CDR2 reads FQGNSA. V gave up 1 base and J gave up 6 bases; unmatched junction bases: 5. Methods used by the authors: From reference gene primer amplification, estimates of nucleated cell counts were derived. Sequencing used immunoSEQ multiplex PCR; TCRdb keeps in-frame clones, though not all of them. That table furnishes V, J and clone size, whereas the DNA furnished D and trimming. The sample holds 300,000 to 400,000 clones, roughly 84% seen once. The source is a man between 50 and 59 years old with active or convalescent COVID-19. This sequence joins TRBV7-2 and TRBJ1-5; TRBD1 aligns across 8 bases. Sequenced input: peripheral blood. CDR3 protein: CASSLEAGGTQPQHF. The CDR3 DNA follows: TGTGCCAGCAGCTTAGAAGCAGGGGGCACTCAGCCCCAGCATTTT.